The 14 T cell receptor beta chains presented below share a single source sample, sequenced in a study of T cells in localized non-small cell lung cancer. Measured with immunoSEQ multiplex PCR; TCRdb has only the in-frame clones, and not every one. The sample lists roughly 64,000 clones, 80% to 90% occurring once. Sequenced material: PBMCs, taken before any cancer treatment. The receptor source for this set is a man aged 40-75 years with stage II lung adenocarcinoma.

This chain connects TRBV2 to TRBJ1-2; a possible D gene is TRBD1 (6 bases). CDR3 size: 13 residues. V lost 6 bases and J lost 2, with 10 bases in between. CDR1 is SNHLY, CDR2 FYNNEI, per germline. The CDR3 coding sequence is TGTGCCAGCAGCAACAGGGTAAACTATGGCTACACCTTC. It is translated as CASSNRVNYGYTF.

The CDR3 region is CASSRSTGGKNTGELFF. In DNA form, the CDR3 reads TGTGCCAGCTCACGATCGACAGGGGGCAAGAACACCGGGGAGCTGTTTTTT. The V gene is TRBV18, the J gene TRBJ2-2, with 10 bases identical to TRBD1. J lost 1 base, V lost 4 bases, and 6 bases had no gene match. There are 17 residues in the CDR3. Germline V gene sequence: CDR1 KGHSH, CDR2 LQKENI.

This chain links TRBV6-6 with TRBJ2-3; D gene unclear. CDR1 and CDR2 from the germline V gene are MNHNY and SVGAGI (reference sequence). V was trimmed by 0 bases and J by 2 bases, leaving 6 bases between them. CDR3 length: 14 residues. This CDR3 reads CASSYSRPTDTQYF. In DNA, the CDR3 is TGTGCCAGCAGTTACTCAAGACCCACAGATACGCAGTATTTT.

The CDR3 sequence: CSVLRELGTEAFF. In nucleotides, the CDR3 is TGCAGCGTCCTCCGGGAGCTAGGCACTGAAGCTTTCTTT. V is TRBV29-1 and J is TRBJ1-1; D remains ambiguous. The V gene lost 6 bases and the J gene lost 4 bases, with 15 bases spanning the gap. Per germline, CDR1 SQVTM and CDR2 ANQGSEA. The CDR3 covers 13 residues.

The V and J genes are TRBV6-5 and TRBJ1-2, with 8 bases lining up with TRBD1. CDR1 is MNHEY, CDR2 SVGAGI, per germline. This CDR3 is built from 14 residues. J was trimmed by 14 bases and V by 6 bases; bases with no gene match: 17. For the CDR3, the DNA is TGTGCCAGCAGACAAAGGACAGGGACCCAGGTTGCGACCTTC. Residues: CASRQRTGTQVATF.

For the CDR3, the DNA is TGTGCCAGTAGCTCTCGACGAGGGCTTAGCAATCAGCCCCAGCATTTT. It translates to CASSSRRGLSNQPQHF. The chain has TRBV19 and TRBJ1-5; no definite D call. Germline V gives CDR1 LNHDA, CDR2 SQIVND (reference sequence). This CDR3 is 16 amino acids long. The V and J ends lost 6 bases and 0 bases respectively, with 15 bases between them.

The rearrangement joins TRBV20-1 to TRBJ2-5; D may be TRBD1 (5 bases). V gave up 5 bases and J gave up 9 bases, with 10 bases separating them. This CDR3 has 10 amino acids. Germline assignment: CDR1 DFQATT and CDR2 SNEGSKA (reference sequence). The CDR3 reads CSAGRVAQYF. The CDR3 DNA reads TGCAGTGCTGGCAGGGTAGCCCAGTACTTC.

CDR3 in amino acids: CARKGGRDLHQPQHF. The CDR3 DNA is TGCGCCAGGAAAGGGGGTCGCGACCTGCATCAGCCCCAGCATTTT. The genes are TRBV10-1 and TRBJ1-5, with a possible D match to TRBD1 (6 bases). The CDR3 spans 15 residues. Germline V lookup: CDR1 WNHNN, CDR2 SYGVQD (reference sequence). The V end lost 9 bases, the J end lost 5 bases, and 20 bases lay between the germline ends.

The chain carries TRBV2 and TRBJ2-5; D gene unclear. The DNA end is more similar to TRBJ2-7, so the J call may be wrong. The CDR3 runs 12 residues. CDR1 and CDR2 from the germline V gene are SNHLY and FYNNEI. As DNA, the CDR3 is TGTGCCAGCAGAACTGCTTCCTACGAGCAGTACTTC. Encoded protein: CASRTASYEQYF.

The count of this clone is one. The rearrangement uses TRBV18 and TRBJ1-3, with D unclear. Germline V gene sequence: CDR1 KGHSH, CDR2 LQKENI. The germline V and J ends were trimmed by 1 base and 0 bases, with 7 bases remaining between them. This CDR3 is 15 amino acids long. CDR3: CASSPQRSSGNTIYF. Here the CDR3 DNA reads TGTGCCAGCTCACCACAACGCTCCTCTGGAAACACCATATATTTT.

This clone was counted only a few times. This sequence joins TRBV10-3 and TRBJ2-7, with D perhaps TRBD1 (5 bases). The CDR3 is made up of 15 amino acids. V lost 3 bases and J 1 base, leaving 13 bases between the germline ends. Germline CDR1 is ENHRY and CDR2 is SYGVKD. The CDR3 bases are TGTGCCATCAGTGATGGGGCCAGGGTATCCTACGAGCAGTACTTC. Translating gives CAISDGARVSYEQYF.

The count of this clone is one. V usage is TRBV19 and J usage is TRBJ2-2; 7 nucleotides align to TRBD2. There are 15 residues in the CDR3. The junction had 5 bases not matched to a gene; V was cut back by 5 bases and J by 2 bases. Germline-derived CDR1 and CDR2 are LNHDA and SQIVND (reference sequence). CDR3 protein: CASSLGLVNTGELFF. Written as DNA, the CDR3 is TGTGCCAGTAGTCTAGGACTAGTTAACACCGGGGAGCTGTTTTTT.

The chain carries TRBV5-4 and TRBJ2-5; the match to TRBD2 covers 10 bases. This CDR3 comprises 15 residues. After removal of 2 bases from V and 1 base from J, the junction contained 2 bases not matched to a gene. Per the germline V gene, CDR1 is SGHNT and CDR2 is YYREEE (reference sequence). The DNA of the CDR3 is TGTGCCAGCAGCTTTTCTAGCGGGAGCCAAGAGACCCAGTACTTC. It encodes CASSFSSGSQETQYF.

This chain links TRBV5-4 with TRBJ2-7; 7 nucleotides align to TRBD1. The CDR3 is 14 residues long. The germline V gene has CDR1 SGHNT and CDR2 YYREEE (reference sequence). V dropped 3 bases and J dropped 6; count of bases not matched to a gene: 9. CDR3 protein: CASSSGGRSVEQYF. Written as DNA, the CDR3 is TGTGCCAGCAGCTCAGGGGGAAGGTCTGTCGAGCAGTACTTC. The entire variable domain, with the rest obtained from reference TRBV5-4 and TRBJ2-7, is as follows: ETGVTQSPTHLIKTRGQQVTLRCSSQSGHNTVSWYQQALGQGPQFIFQYYREEENGRGNFPPRFSGLQFPNYSSELNVNALELDDSALYLCASSSGGRSVEQYFGPGTRLTVT.